This is a list of T cell receptor beta chains from one sample in a study of cytomegalovirus exposure and HLA in healthy donors. The data were produced by immunoSEQ multiplex PCR, yet TCRdb's version contains in-frame clones alone and is incomplete. The profile shows 150,000 to 200,000 clones, 82% of them singletons. Sequenced material: PBMCs. Receptors originate from a woman in her fifties or sixties in good health and CMV-seronegative. Both conserved end residues are part of each CDR3. Fields, in order: CDR3 protein, CDR3 DNA, D gene, clone size, J gene, CDR3 length, V gene. The D gene is left open where the match is weak. The size entry is marked missing in some rows and otherwise reads once, few, many or a size class.

CASSSRAPQGSGNEQFF TGTGCCAGCAGCTCTAGGGCCCCCCAGGGGTCCGGCAATGAGCAGTTCTTC . . TRBJ2-1 17 TRBV7-3
CASSYSTDRGSEKLFF TGTGCCAGCAGTTACTCCACGGACAGGGGTAGCGAAAAACTGTTTTTT TRBD1 few TRBJ1-4 16 TRBV6-5
CASSMGQMNTEAFF TGTGCCAGCAGCATGGGACAGATGAACACTGAAGCTTTCTTT TRBD1 . TRBJ1-1 14 TRBV11-2
CASRGLSYEQYF TGTGCCAGCCGGGGACTTTCCTACGAGCAGTACTTC . once TRBJ2-7 12 TRBV28
CASKTGGSYNEQFF TGTGCCAGCAAGACAGGGGGCTCCTACAATGAGCAGTTCTTC TRBD1 . TRBJ2-1 14 TRBV6-6
CASSLGQGLGEQFF TGTGCCAGCAGTCTCGGACAGGGGTTGGGGGAGCAGTTCTTC TRBD1 . TRBJ2-1 14 TRBV27
CASSSLWREPGELFF TGCGCCAGCTCCTCCCTTTGGCGGGAACCCGGGGAGCTGTTTTTT . . TRBJ2-2 15 TRBV5-1
CASSLEVGWGEQFF TGTGCCAGCAGCTTGGAGGTCGGATGGGGCGAGCAGTTCTTC . . TRBJ2-1 14 TRBV5-8
CASSPPGQNTDTQYF TGTGCCAGCTCACCACCGGGACAGAACACAGATACGCAGTATTTT TRBD1 . TRBJ2-3 15 TRBV18
CASSLAYGYTEAFF TGTGCCAGCAGCCTTGCGTATGGTTACACTGAAGCTTTCTTT . . TRBJ1-1 14 TRBV28
CASSTGLAGATGELFF TGTGCCAGCAGCACAGGACTAGCGGGAGCAACCGGGGAGCTGTTTTTT TRBD2 . TRBJ2-2 16 TRBV7-3
CAISESNGRDRFYEQYF TGTGCCATCAGTGAGTCGAACGGTCGGGACAGGTTCTACGAGCAGTACTTC TRBD1 . TRBJ2-7 17 TRBV10-3
CASSRQGPTYNEQFF TGTGCCAGCAGCAGACAGGGCCCTACTTACAATGAGCAGTTCTTC TRBD1 . TRBJ2-1 15 TRBV6-5
CASSLNRASSYEQYF TGTGCCAGCAGCTTGAACAGGGCGAGCTCCTACGAGCAGTACTTC . few TRBJ2-7 15 TRBV7-2
CASSRSRGPYEQYF TGCGCCAGCAGTAGGTCGCGTGGGCCCTACGAGCAGTACTTC . . TRBJ2-7 14 TRBV10-1
CASSLYTVGGTGELFF TGTGCCAGCAGTTTATATACAGTTGGGGGGACCGGGGAGCTGTTTTTT . . TRBJ2-2 16 TRBV27
CASSLLSGRMNTEAFF TGTGCCAGCAGTTTACTTAGCGGACGGATGAACACTGAAGCTTTCTTT . . TRBJ1-1 16 TRBV28
CASSLQGGDYEQYF TGTGCCAGCAGCTTACAGGGGGGTGACTACGAGCAGTACTTC . few TRBJ2-7 14 TRBV7-2
CASSPGTLQETQYF TGTGCCAGCAGCCCCGGGACACTTCAAGAGACCCAGTACTTC . . TRBJ2-5 14 TRBV2
CATSRQGSQETQYF TGTGCCACCAGCAGGCAGGGGTCCCAAGAGACCCAGTACTTC . . TRBJ2-5 14 TRBV15
CASSPGTGGNEGETQYF TGTGCCAGCTCACCAGGGACAGGGGGCAACGAAGGAGAGACCCAGTACTTC TRBD1 few TRBJ2-5 17 TRBV18